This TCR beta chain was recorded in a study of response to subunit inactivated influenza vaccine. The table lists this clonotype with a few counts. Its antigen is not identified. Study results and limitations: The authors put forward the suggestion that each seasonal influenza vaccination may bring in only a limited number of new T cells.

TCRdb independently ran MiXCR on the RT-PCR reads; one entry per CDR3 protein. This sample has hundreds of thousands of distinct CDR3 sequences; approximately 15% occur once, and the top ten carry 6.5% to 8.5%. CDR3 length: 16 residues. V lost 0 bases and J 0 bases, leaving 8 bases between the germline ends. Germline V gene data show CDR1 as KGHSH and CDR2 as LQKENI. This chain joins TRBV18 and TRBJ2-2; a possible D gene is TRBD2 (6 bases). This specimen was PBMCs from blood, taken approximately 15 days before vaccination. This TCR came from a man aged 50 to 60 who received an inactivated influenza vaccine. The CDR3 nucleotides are TGTGCCAGCTCACCACCGGGGGGTCCGAACACCGGGGAGCTGTTTTTT. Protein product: CASSPPGGPNTGELFF. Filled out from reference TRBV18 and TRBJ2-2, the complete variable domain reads NAGVMQNPRHLVRRRGQEARLRCSPMKGHSHVYWYRQLPEEGLKFMVYLQKENIIDESGMPKERFSAEFPKEGPSILRIQQVVRGDSAAYFCASSPPGGPNTGELFFGEGSRLTVL.